This T cell receptor (beta chain) was recorded in a study of cytomegalovirus exposure and HLA in healthy donors. Looking at the study overall: Samples from HLA-typed donors yielded about 85 million unique TCRs in an early data release. Clustering assigned approximately 78% of the roughly 430 genotyped donors to the Caucasian-associated ancestry cluster. Overall study findings and caveats: Cytomegalovirus-associated status was assigned to about 150 TCR beta chains.

The CDR3 covers 14 residues. The ends lost 4 bases at V and 6 bases at J; junction bases unmatched: 4. In germline, CDR1 is WSHSY, CDR2 SAAADI. PCR involved 60 Vbeta and 13 Jbeta primers. The method was immunoSEQ multiplex PCR; TCRdb's version includes in-frame clones alone and lacks a portion of them. The data show about 220,000 clones, about 70% seen once. This clone came up once. Antigen specificity is unknown. The sequenced sample consisted of PBMCs. This TCR was recovered from a woman between 25 and 40 years old in good health and CMV-seronegative. The chain combines TRBV10-2 with TRBJ2-1; 9 bases map to TRBD1. The CDR3, as DNA: TGCGCCAGCAGTGGGACAGGGGCTGGCAATGAGCAGTTCTTC. This sequence encodes CASSGTGAGNEQFF.